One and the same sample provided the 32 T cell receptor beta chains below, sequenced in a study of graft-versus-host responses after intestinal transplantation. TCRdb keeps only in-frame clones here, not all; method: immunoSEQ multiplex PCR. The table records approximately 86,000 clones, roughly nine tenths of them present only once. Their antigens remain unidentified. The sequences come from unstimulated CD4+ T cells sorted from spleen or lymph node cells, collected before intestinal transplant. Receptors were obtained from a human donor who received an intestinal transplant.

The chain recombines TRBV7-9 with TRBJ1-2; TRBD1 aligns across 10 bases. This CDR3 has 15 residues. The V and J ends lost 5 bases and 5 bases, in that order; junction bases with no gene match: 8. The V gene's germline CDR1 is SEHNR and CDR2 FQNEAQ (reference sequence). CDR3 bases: TGTGCCAGCAGCGCGTTACCGGGACAGGGGTATGGCTACACCTTC. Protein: CASSALPGQGYGYTF. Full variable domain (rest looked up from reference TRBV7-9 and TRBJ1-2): DTGVSQNPRHKITKRGQNVTFRCDPISEHNRLYWYRQTLGQGPEFLTYFQNEAQLEKSRLLSDRFSAERPKGSFSTLEIQRTEQGDSAMYLCASSALPGQGYGYTFGSGTRLTVV.

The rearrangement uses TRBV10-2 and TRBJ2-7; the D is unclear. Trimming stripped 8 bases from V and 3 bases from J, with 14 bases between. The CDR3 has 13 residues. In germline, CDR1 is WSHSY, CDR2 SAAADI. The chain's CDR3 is CASGVWAYYEQYF. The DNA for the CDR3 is TGCGCCAGCGGTGTGTGGGCCTACTACGAGCAGTACTTC.

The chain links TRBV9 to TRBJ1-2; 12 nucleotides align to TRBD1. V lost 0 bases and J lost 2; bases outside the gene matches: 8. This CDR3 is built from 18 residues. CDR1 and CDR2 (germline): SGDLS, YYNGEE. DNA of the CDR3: TGTGCCAGCAGCGTAGGGGGGGGACAGGGGGCGTCGAACTATGGCTACACCTTC. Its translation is CASSVGGGQGASNYGYTF.

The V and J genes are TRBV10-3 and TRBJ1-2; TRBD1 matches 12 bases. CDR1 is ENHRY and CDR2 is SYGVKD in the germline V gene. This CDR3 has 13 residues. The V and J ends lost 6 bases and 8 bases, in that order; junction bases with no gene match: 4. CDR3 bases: TGTGCCATCAGCGGGGACAGGGGGCGCGGCTACACCTTC. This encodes CAISGDRGRGYTF.

This CDR3 reads CASSPGLGKNIQYF. The CDR3 DNA sequence: TGTGCCAGCAGCCCGGGACTTGGCAAAAACATTCAGTACTTC. The genes are TRBV14 and TRBJ2-4, with D possibly matching TRBD2 (6 bases). V gave up 4 bases and J gave up 3 bases, with 10 bases separating them. The CDR3 sequence is 14 residues long. Germline CDR1 SGHDN, CDR2 FVKESK.

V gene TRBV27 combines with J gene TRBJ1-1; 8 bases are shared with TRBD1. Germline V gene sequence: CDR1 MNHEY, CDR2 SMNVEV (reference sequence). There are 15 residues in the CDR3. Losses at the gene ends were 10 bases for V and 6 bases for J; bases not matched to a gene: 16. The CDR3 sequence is CANKRWTGWIPEAFF. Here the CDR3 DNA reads TGTGCCAATAAAAGGTGGACAGGGTGGATCCCTGAAGCTTTCTTT.

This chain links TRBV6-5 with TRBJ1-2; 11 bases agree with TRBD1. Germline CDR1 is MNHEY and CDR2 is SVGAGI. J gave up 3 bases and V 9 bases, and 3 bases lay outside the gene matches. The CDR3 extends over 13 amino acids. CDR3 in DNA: TGTGCCAGTCGGACAGGGGGCGACTATGGCTACACCTTC. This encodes CASRTGGDYGYTF.

CDR3 DNA: TGTGCCAGCAGCTGGCAGGTTAATTCACCCCTCCACTTT. Encoded protein: CASSWQVNSPLHF. This chain uses TRBV5-8 with TRBJ1-6; D gene ambiguous. CDR3 size: 13 residues. The germline V gene has CDR1 SGHTS and CDR2 YDEGEE. V gave up 3 bases and J gave up 6 bases, with 7 bases separating them.

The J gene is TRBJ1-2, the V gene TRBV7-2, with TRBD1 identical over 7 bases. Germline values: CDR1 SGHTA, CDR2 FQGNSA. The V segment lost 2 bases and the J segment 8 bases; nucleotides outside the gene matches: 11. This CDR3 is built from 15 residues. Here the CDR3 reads CASSLSPTGTAGYTF. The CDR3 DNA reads TGTGCCAGCAGCTTATCTCCCACCGGGACAGCAGGCTACACCTTC.

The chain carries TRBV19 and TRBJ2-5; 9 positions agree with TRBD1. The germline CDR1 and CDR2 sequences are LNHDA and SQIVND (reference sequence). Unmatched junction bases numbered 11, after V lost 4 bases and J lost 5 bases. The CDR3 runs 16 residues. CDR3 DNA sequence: TGTGCCAGTAGTACCGGGACAGGGAACCGTGGGGAGACCCAGTACTTC. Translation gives CASSTGTGNRGETQYF.

Here the CDR3 DNA reads TGTGCCAGCAGCTTACGGGGGGGTTGGGAGCAGTTCTTC. Translating it yields CASSLRGGWEQFF. The chain couples TRBV7-2 to TRBJ2-1; 8 bases agree with TRBD2. V was pared by 2 bases and J by 10 bases, with 4 bases of the junction left unmatched. The CDR3 consists of 13 residues. Germline CDR1 is SGHTA and CDR2 is FQGNSA.

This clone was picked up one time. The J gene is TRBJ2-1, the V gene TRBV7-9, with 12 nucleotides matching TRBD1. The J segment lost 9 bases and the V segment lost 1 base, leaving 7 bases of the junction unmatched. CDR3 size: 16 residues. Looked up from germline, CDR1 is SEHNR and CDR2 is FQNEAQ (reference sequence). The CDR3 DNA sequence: TGTGCCAGCAGCTTAGTTAGGGGACAGGGGGCGAGTGAGCAGTTCTTC. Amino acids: CASSLVRGQGASEQFF.

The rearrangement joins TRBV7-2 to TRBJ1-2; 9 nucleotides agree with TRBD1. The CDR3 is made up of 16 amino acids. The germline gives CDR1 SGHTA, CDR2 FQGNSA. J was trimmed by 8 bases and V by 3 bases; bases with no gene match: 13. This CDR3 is CASSFNPSTGGYGYTF. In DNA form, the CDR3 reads TGTGCCAGCAGCTTCAATCCCTCGACAGGGGGTTACGGCTACACCTTC. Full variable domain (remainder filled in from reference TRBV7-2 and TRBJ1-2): GAGVSQSPSNKVTEKGKDVELRCDPISGHTALYWYRQSLGQGLEFLIYFQGNSAPDKSGLPSDRFSAERTGGSVSTLTIQRTQQEDSAVYLCASSFNPSTGGYGYTFGSGTRLTVV.

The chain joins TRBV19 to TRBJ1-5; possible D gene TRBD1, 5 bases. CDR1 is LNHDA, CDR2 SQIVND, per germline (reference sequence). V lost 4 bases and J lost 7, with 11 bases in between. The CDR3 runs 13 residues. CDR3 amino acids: CASSTQGGQPQHF. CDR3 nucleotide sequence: TGTGCCAGTAGTACCCAGGGCGGCCAGCCCCAGCATTTT.

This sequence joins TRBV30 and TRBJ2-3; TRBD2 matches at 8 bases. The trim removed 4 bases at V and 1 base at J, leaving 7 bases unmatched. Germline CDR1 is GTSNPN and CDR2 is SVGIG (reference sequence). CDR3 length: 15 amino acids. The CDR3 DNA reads TGTGCCTGGACTTTAGCGCGGGGGGGCACAGATACGCAGTATTTT. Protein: CAWTLARGGTDTQYF.

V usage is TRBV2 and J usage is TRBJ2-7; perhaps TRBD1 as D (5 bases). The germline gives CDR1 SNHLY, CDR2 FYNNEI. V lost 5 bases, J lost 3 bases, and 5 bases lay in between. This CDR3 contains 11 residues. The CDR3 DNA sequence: TGTGCCAGCAGTAGGGGCTACGAGCAGTACTTC. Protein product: CASSRGYEQYF.

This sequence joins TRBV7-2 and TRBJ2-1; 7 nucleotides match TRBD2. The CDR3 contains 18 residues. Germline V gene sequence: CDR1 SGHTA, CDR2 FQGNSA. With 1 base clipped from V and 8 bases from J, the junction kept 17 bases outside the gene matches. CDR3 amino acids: CASSLEGQSWVGGDEQFF. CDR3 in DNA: TGTGCCAGCAGCTTAGAAGGGCAGTCTTGGGTTGGGGGGGATGAGCAGTTCTTC. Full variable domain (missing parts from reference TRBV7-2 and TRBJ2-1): GAGVSQSPSNKVTEKGKDVELRCDPISGHTALYWYRQSLGQGLEFLIYFQGNSAPDKSGLPSDRFSAERTGGSVSTLTIQRTQQEDSAVYLCASSLEGQSWVGGDEQFFGPGTRLTVL.

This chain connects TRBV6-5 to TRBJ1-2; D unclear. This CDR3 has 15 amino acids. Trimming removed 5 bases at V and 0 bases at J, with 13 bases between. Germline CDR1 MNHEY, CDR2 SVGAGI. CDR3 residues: CASSGGGGTNYGYTF. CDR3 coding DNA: TGTGCCAGCAGTGGTGGCGGCGGAACTAACTATGGCTACACCTTC.

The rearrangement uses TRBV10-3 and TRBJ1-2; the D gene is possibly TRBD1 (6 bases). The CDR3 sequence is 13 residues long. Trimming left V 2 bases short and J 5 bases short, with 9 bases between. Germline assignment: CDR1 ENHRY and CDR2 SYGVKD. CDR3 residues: CAISEQGWYGYTF. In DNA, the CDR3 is TGTGCCATCAGTGAGCAGGGGTGGTATGGCTACACCTTC.

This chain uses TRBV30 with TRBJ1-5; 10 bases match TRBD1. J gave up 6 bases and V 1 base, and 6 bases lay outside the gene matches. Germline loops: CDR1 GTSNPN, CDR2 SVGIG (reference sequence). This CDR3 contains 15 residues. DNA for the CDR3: TGTGCCTGGAGTGCCGGACAGGGGGACAGTCAGCCCCAGCATTTT. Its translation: CAWSAGQGDSQPQHF.

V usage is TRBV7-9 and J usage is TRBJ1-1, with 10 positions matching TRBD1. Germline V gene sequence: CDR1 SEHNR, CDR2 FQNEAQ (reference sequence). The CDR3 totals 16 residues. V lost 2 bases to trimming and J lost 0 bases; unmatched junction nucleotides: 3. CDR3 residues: CASSLSGQGMNTEAFF. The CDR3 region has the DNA TGTGCCAGCAGCTTATCGGGACAGGGGATGAACACTGAAGCTTTCTTT.

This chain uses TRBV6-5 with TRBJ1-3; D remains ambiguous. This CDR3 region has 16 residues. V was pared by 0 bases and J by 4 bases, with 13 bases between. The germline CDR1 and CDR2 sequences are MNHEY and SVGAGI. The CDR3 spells CASSYSSSGLGNTIYF. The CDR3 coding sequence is TGTGCCAGCAGTTACTCGAGTTCGGGTCTCGGAAACACCATATATTTT.

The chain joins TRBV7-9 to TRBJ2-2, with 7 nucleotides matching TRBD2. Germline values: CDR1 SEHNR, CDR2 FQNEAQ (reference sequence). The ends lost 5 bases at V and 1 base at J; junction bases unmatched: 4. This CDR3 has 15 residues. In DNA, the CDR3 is TGTGCCAGCAGCACCATAGCGGGGAACACCGGGGAGCTGTTTTTT. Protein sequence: CASSTIAGNTGELFF.

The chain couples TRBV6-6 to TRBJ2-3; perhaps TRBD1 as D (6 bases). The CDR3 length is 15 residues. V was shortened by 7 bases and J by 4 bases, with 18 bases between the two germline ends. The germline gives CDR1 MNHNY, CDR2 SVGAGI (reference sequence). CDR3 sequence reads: CASTQGTLVPDTQYF. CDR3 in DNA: TGTGCCAGCACACAGGGAACGTTGGTACCAGATACGCAGTATTTT.

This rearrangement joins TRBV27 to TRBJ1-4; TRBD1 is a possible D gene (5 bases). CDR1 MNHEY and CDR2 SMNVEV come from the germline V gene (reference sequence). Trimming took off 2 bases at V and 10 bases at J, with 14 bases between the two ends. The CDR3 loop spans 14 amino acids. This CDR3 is CASSLAGGLGKLFF. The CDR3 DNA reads TGTGCCAGCAGTTTAGCGGGGGGTCTCGGAAAACTGTTTTTT.

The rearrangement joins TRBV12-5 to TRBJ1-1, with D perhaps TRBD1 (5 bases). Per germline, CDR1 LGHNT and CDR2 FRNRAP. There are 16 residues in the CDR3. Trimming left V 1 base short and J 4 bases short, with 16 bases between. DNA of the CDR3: TGTGCTAGTGGTTTGGCGGGCGGGGCCTGGGCCACTGAAGCTTTCTTT. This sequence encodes CASGLAGGAWATEAFF.

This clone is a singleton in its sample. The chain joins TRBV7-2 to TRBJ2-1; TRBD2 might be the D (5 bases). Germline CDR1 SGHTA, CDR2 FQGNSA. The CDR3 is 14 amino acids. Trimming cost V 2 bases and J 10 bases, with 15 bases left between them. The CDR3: CASSLTQRRLEQFF. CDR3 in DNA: TGTGCCAGCAGCTTAACCCAGCGGCGCCTCGAGCAGTTCTTC.

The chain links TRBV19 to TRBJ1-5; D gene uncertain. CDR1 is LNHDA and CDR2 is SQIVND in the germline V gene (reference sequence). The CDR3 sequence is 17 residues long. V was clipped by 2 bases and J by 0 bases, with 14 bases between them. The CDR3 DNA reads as TGTGCCAGTAGTATAAGGCCGGGGAGCTTTAGCAATCAGCCCCAGCATTTT. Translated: CASSIRPGSFSNQPQHF.

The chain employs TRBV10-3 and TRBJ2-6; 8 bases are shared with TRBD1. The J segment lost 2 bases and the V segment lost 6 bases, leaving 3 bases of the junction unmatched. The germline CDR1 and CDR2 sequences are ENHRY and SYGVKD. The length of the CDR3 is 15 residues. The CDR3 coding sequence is TGTGCCATCAGAAGGACAGGGACTGGGGCCAACGTCCTGACTTTC. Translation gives CAIRRTGTGANVLTF.

CDR3 in amino acids: CASSGVGASVGANVLTF. CDR3 DNA sequence: TGTGCCAGCAGTGGGGTGGGGGCCTCGGTAGGGGCCAACGTCCTGACTTTC. The chain recombines TRBV2 with TRBJ2-6, with a weak D call TRBD1 (6 bases). This CDR3 has 17 residues. The germline gives CDR1 SNHLY, CDR2 FYNNEI. The V end was cut by 4 bases, the J end by 4 bases, with 17 bases between.

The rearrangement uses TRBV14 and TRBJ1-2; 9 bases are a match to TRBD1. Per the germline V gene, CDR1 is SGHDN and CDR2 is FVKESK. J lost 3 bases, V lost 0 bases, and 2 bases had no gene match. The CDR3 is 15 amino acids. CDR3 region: CASSQDTGGHYGYTF. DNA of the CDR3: TGTGCCAGCAGCCAAGATACAGGGGGCCACTATGGCTACACCTTC.

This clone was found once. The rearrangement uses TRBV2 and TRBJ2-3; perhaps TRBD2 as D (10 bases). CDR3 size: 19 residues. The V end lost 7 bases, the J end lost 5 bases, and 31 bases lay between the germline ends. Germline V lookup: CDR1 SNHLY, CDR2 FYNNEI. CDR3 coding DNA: TGTGCCAGCAATATACAGGGGGCGCGAAGCGGGGGGGCCTTAGATACGCAGTATTTT. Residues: CASNIQGARSGGALDTQYF. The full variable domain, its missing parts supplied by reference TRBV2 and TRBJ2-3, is EPEVTQTPSHQVTQMGQEVILRCVPISNHLYFYWYRQILGQKVEFLVSFYNNEISEKSEIFDDQFSVERPDGSNFTLKIRSTKLEDSAMYFCASNIQGARSGGALDTQYFGPGTRLTVL.